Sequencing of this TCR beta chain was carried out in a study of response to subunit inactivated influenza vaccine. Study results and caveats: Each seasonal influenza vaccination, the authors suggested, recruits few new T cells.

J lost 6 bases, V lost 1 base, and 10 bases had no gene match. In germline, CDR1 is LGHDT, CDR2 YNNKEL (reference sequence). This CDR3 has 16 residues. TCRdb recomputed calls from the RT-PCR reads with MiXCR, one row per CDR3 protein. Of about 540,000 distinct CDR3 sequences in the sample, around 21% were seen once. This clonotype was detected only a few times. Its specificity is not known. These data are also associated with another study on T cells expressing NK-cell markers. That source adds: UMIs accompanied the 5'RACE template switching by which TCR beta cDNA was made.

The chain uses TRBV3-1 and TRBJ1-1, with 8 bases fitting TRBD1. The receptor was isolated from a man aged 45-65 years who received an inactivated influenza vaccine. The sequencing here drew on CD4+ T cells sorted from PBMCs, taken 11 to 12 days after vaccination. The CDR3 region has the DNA TGTGCCAGCAGCCAAGTCTTGGGGCAACAGGGGGCTGAAGCTTTCTTT. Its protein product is CASSQVLGQQGAEAFF.